Each of the 3 T cell receptor beta chains below was sequenced from the same sample in a study of blood T cell repertoires in COVID-19. The table came from immunoSEQ multiplex PCR; TCRdb's copy has only in-frame clones and leaves some out. Among about 140,000 clones listed, more than 65% were seen once. The sequenced sample was peripheral blood. The receptors shown here come from a human donor in a cohort sampled during active COVID-19.

This clone has just a few counts. The chain employs TRBV18 and TRBJ1-1; D possibly corresponds to TRBD1 (5 bases). Germline lookup yields CDR1 KGHSH and CDR2 LQKENI. Trimming removed 6 bases at V and 4 bases at J, with 15 bases between. The CDR3 is 14 amino acids. The CDR3: CASSSQGAATEAFF. The CDR3 nucleotides read TGTGCCAGCTCTAGTCAAGGGGCGGCCACTGAAGCTTTCTTT.

V is TRBV2 and J is TRBJ1-6; no clear D. CDR1 SNHLY and CDR2 FYNNEI come from the germline V gene. The CDR3 is made up of 14 amino acids. Deletions cut 5 bases from V and 8 bases from J, with 13 bases between. In nucleotides, the CDR3 is TGTGCCAGCAGTCGCCGCCGGGTGGATTCACCCCTCCACTTT. It translates to CASSRRRVDSPLHF.

This clone was detected once. This chain links TRBV11-3 with TRBJ2-2, with TRBD1 matching 10 bases. The CDR3 loop spans 15 amino acids. Germline trimming cut 6 bases from V and 3 bases from J; bases unmatched to any gene: 4. Germline CDR1 SGHNT, CDR2 YENEEA. The CDR3 is CASSRGTGDTGELFF. In DNA, the CDR3 is TGTGCCAGCAGTCGCGGGACAGGGGACACCGGGGAGCTGTTTTTT.